The 16 T cell receptor beta chains below come from one sample, sequenced in a study of T-cell memory formation after mild COVID-19. Each CDR3 protein gets one entry after TCRdb re-called the 5' RACE reads with MiXCR. This table has some 600,000 distinct CDR3 sequences, around 16% appearing once. Sequencing input: PBMCs or a T cell subset sorted from them (not recorded which). These receptors originate from an adult woman who had mild COVID-19 (a few samples of this study predate the infection). Cell type and time point are not known.

In nucleotides, the CDR3 is TGCAGTGCTAGAGGAACGACCCACGAGCAGTACTTC. Translation gives CSARGTTHEQYF. This rearrangement joins TRBV20-1 to TRBJ2-7; D not resolved. Trimming removed 1 base at V and 5 bases at J, with 9 bases between. The CDR3 spans 12 residues. Germline CDR1 is DFQATT and CDR2 is SNEGSKA (reference sequence).

The chain has TRBV4-3 and TRBJ1-4, with D unclear. CDR1 and CDR2 (germline): LGHNA, YSLEER. Trimming removed 0 bases at V and 7 bases at J, with 15 bases between. The CDR3 contains 16 residues. The CDR3 sequence: CASSQDISYFGEKLFF. The CDR3 coding sequence is TGCGCCAGCAGCCAAGATATTAGCTACTTCGGTGAAAAACTGTTTTTT.

This clonotype was seen more than once but under ten times. This chain uses TRBV29-1 with TRBJ1-1; the match to TRBD1 covers 8 bases. CDR3 length: 12 amino acids. Germline CDR1 reads SQVTM; CDR2 reads ANQGSEA. The V and J ends lost 4 bases and 7 bases, in that order; junction bases with no gene match: 5. The DNA of the CDR3 is TGCAGCGTTGCGGGACAGGCCCGTGAAGCTTTCTTT. It specifies CSVAGQAREAFF.

The rearrangement links TRBV5-5 to TRBJ2-5; 9 nucleotides align to TRBD2. The V gene's germline CDR1 is SGHKS and CDR2 YYEKEE (reference sequence). V shed 0 bases and J 3 bases; nucleotides not matched to a gene: 3. The length of the CDR3 is 15 residues. For the CDR3, the DNA is TGTGCCAGCAGCTTGGAAAGCGGGAGGAAAGAGACCCAGTACTTC. This codes for CASSLESGRKETQYF. Full variable domain (missing parts from reference TRBV5-5 and TRBJ2-5): DAGVTQSPTHLIKTRGQQVTLRCSPISGHKSVSWYQQVLGQGPQFIFQYYEKEERGRGNFPDRFSARQFPNYSSELNVNALLLGDSALYLCASSLESGRKETQYFGPGTRLLVL.

This clonotype was seen a handful of times. The rearrangement links TRBV7-9 to TRBJ2-1, with 9 bases lining up with TRBD2. The CDR3 runs 15 residues. Trimming cost V 6 bases and J 8 bases; bases outside gene matches: 11. Germline values: CDR1 SEHNR, CDR2 FQNEAQ (reference sequence). DNA of the CDR3: TGTGCCAGCAGAAATAGCGGGAGAAGGGTCGATGAGCAGTTCTTC. This codes for CASRNSGRRVDEQFF.

V gene TRBV7-2 combines with J gene TRBJ2-7, with D perhaps matching TRBD1 (6 bases). CDR1 and CDR2 from the germline V gene are SGHTA and FQGNSA. The CDR3 runs to 14 residues. Trimming took off 5 bases at V and 4 bases at J, with 15 bases between the two ends. As DNA, the CDR3 is TGTGCCAGCAGCCCCGTCACAAGGGGGTACGAGCAGTACTTC. It specifies CASSPVTRGYEQYF.

The chain joins TRBV3-1 to TRBJ2-3; 8 bases are shared with TRBD2. Germline V gene sequence: CDR1 LGHDT, CDR2 YNNKEL (reference sequence). Trimming took 7 bases from V and 4 from J; bases not matched to a gene: 7. This CDR3 has 14 residues. The CDR3 DNA reads as TGTGCCAGCACCCTAAGCGGGGGAGCAGATACGCAGTATTTT. This translates into CASTLSGGADTQYF.

This clonotype has at least ten counts. The chain combines TRBV28 with TRBJ1-5; TRBD1 is a possible D gene (5 bases). Germline V gene data show CDR1 as MDHEN and CDR2 as SYDVKM. CDR3 length: 15 amino acids. V was cut by 5 bases and J by 6 bases, with 17 bases left in between. CDR3 DNA: TGTGCCAGCAGTACCACTGCCAGGGTGGGTCAGCCCCAGCATTTT. Translation gives CASSTTARVGQPQHF.

The chain has TRBV29-1 and TRBJ2-5, with D maybe TRBD1 (6 bases). V lost 8 bases and J lost 5, with 21 bases in between. The germline gives CDR1 SQVTM, CDR2 ANQGSEA. This CDR3 is built from 14 residues. The CDR3 DNA follows: TGCAGCCTCCTCCTTATAGGGGGATTGGAGACCCAGTACTTC. Translating it yields CSLLLIGGLETQYF.

The V and J genes are TRBV2 and TRBJ1-5; D gene uncertain. Per germline, CDR1 SNHLY and CDR2 FYNNEI. Trimming left V 3 bases short and J 1 base short, with 7 bases between. CDR3 length: 14 amino acids. The CDR3 DNA sequence: TGTGCCAGCAGTGATAGTATCAGCAATCAGCCCCAGCATTTT. This encodes CASSDSISNQPQHF.

J is TRBJ2-3 and V is TRBV20-1, with 9 bases aligning to TRBD1. The junction had 4 bases not matched to a gene; V was cut back by 6 bases and J by 3 bases. Germline CDR1 reads DFQATT; CDR2 reads SNEGSKA (reference sequence). There are 13 residues in the CDR3. The CDR3 region is CSAWTGETDTQYF. Here the CDR3 DNA reads TGCAGTGCGTGGACAGGGGAAACAGATACGCAGTATTTT.

The chain joins TRBV6-5 to TRBJ2-3; TRBD2 matches 10 bases. In germline, CDR1 is MNHEY, CDR2 SVGAGI. The V gene end was trimmed by 2 bases and the J gene end by 1 base; junction bases not matched to a gene: 6. The CDR3 spans 17 residues. Here the CDR3 reads CASSYDSSGRGTDTQYF. CDR3 DNA: TGTGCCAGCAGTTACGACTCTAGCGGGAGAGGCACAGATACGCAGTATTTT.

This clonotype was counted between two and nine times. The V and J genes are TRBV14 and TRBJ2-3; D possibly matches TRBD1 or TRBD2 (5 bases each). The CDR3 runs 17 residues. The ends were cut back, 1 base at V and 0 bases at J, with 14 bases in the middle. Germline V lookup: CDR1 SGHDN, CDR2 FVKESK. CDR3 loop: CASSQGWSGGSTDTQYF. CDR3 nucleotides: TGTGCCAGCAGCCAAGGCTGGAGTGGGGGAAGCACAGATACGCAGTATTTT.

The chain links TRBV13 to TRBJ2-7; D may be TRBD2 (5 bases). The CDR3 runs to 16 residues. V was trimmed by 2 bases and J by 2 bases, leaving 16 bases between them. Germline V lookup: CDR1 PRHDT, CDR2 FYEKMQ (reference sequence). DNA for the CDR3: TGTGCCAGCAGCTTACGGGGTAGCCGGAGAGCCTACGAGCAGTACTTC. It yields the protein CASSLRGSRRAYEQYF.

The chain employs TRBV29-1 and TRBJ2-5; D might be TRBD1 (5 bases). Trimming removed 4 bases at V and 2 bases at J, with 5 bases between. The CDR3 has 11 residues. Germline values: CDR1 SQVTM, CDR2 ANQGSEA. In DNA, the CDR3 is TGCAGCGTTGGGACACAAGAGACCCAGTACTTC. Amino acids: CSVGTQETQYF.

The chain recombines TRBV28 with TRBJ1-5; D is unresolved. The CDR3 contains 15 residues. Germline-derived CDR1 and CDR2 are MDHEN and SYDVKM. V was pared by 5 bases and J by 4 bases, with 15 bases between. The CDR3 DNA reads as TGTGCCAGCAGTATAACTTGGACGGAGAATCAGCCCCAGCATTTT. It codes for CASSITWTENQPQHF. Drawing the rest from reference TRBV28 and TRBJ1-5, the complete variable domain is DVKVTQSSRYLVKRTGEKVFLECVQDMDHENMFWYRQDPGLGLRLIYFSYDVKMKEKGDIPEGYSVSREKKERFSLILESASTNQTSMYLCASSITWTENQPQHFGDGTRLSIL.